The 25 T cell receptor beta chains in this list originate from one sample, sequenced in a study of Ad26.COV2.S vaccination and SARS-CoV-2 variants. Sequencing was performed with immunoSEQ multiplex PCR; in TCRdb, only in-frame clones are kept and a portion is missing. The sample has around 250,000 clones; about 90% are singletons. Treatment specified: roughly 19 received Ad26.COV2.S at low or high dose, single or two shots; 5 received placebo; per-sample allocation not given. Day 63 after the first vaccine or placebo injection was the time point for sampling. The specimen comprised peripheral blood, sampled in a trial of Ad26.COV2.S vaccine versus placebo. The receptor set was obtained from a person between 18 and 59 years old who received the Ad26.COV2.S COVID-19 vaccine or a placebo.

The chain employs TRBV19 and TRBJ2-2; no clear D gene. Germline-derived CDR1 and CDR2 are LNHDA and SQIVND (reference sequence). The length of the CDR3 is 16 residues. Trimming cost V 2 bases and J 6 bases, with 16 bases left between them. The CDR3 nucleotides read TGTGCCAGTAGTATAAGGGCGACAACTACTTCCGGGGAGCTGTTTTTT. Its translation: CASSIRATTTSGELFF.

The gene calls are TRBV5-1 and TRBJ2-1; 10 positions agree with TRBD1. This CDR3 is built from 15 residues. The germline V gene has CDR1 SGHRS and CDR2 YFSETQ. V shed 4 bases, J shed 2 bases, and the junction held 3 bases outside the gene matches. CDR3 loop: CASSLDRGPYNEQFF. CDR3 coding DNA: TGCGCCAGCAGCCTCGACAGGGGGCCCTACAATGAGCAGTTCTTC.

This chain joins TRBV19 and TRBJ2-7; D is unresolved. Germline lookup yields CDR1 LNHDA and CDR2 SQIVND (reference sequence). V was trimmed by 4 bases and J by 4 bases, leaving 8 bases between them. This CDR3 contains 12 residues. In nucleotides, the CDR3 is TGTGCCAGTAGTAGAGGACGATACGAGCAGTACTTC. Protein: CASSRGRYEQYF.

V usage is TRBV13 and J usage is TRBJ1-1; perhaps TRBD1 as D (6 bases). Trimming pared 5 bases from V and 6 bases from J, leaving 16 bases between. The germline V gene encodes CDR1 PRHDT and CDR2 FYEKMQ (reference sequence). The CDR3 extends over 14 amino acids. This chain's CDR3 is CASSPNGGPPEAFF. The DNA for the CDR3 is TGTGCCAGCAGCCCGAACGGGGGGCCCCCTGAAGCTTTCTTT.

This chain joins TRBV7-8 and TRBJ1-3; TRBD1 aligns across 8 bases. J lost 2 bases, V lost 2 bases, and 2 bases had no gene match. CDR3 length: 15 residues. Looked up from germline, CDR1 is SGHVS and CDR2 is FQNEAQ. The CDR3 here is CASSLQGAAGNTIYF. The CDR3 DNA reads TGTGCCAGCAGCTTACAGGGGGCGGCTGGAAACACCATATATTTT.

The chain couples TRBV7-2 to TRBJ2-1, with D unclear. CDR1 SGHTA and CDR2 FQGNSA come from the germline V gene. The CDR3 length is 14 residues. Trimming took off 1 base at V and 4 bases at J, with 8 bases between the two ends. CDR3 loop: CASSLVQVYNEQFF. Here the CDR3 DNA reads TGTGCCAGCAGCTTAGTTCAGGTTTACAATGAGCAGTTCTTC.

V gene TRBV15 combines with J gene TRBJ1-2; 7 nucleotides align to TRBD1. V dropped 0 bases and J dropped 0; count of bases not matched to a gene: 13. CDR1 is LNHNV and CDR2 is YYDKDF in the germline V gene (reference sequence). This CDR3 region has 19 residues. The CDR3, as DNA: TGTGCCACCAGCAGAGATCGACAGGGATGGTACATAGCTAACTATGGCTACACCTTC. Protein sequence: CATSRDRQGWYIANYGYTF. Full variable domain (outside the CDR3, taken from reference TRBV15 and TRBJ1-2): DAMVIQNPRYQVTQFGKPVTLSCSQTLNHNVMYWYQQKSSQAPKLLFHYYDKDFNNEADTPDNFQSRRPNTSFCFLDIRSPGLGDTAMYLCATSRDRQGWYIANYGYTFGSGTRLTVV.

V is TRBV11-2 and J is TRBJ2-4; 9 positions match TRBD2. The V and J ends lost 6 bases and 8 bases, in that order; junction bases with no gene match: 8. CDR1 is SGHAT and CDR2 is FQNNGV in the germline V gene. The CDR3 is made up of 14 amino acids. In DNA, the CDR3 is TGTGCCAGCAGTCGCACTAGCGGGTCGGACATTCAGTACTTC. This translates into CASSRTSGSDIQYF.

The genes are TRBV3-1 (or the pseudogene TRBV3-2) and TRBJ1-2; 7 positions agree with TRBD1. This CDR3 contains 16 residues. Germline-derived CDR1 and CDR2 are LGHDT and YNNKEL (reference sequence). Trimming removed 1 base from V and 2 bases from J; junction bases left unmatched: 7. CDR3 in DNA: TGTGCCAGCAGCCAAGTCCTCCCCAGGGGGAACTATGGCTACACCTTC. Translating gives CASSQVLPRGNYGYTF.

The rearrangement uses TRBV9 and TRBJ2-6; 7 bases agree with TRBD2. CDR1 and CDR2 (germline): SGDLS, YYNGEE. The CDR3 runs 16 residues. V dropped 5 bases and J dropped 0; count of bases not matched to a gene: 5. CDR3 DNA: TGTGCCAGCAGTTCGGCGGGAGCCTCTGGGGCCAACGTCCTGACTTTC. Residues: CASSSAGASGANVLTF.

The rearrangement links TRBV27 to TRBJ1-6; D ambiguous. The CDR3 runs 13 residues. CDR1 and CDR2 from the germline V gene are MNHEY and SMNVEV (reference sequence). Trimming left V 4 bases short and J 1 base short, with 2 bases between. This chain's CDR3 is CASSWSYNSPLHF. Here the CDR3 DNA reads TGTGCCAGCAGTTGGTCCTATAATTCACCCCTCCACTTT.

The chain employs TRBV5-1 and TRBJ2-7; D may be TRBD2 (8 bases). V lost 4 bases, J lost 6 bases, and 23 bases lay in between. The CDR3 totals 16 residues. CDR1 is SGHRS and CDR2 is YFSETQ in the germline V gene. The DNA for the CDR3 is TGCGCCAGCAGCAAAAACCTAGGGGGCGCGGGAGGCGAGCAGTACTTC. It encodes CASSKNLGGAGGEQYF.

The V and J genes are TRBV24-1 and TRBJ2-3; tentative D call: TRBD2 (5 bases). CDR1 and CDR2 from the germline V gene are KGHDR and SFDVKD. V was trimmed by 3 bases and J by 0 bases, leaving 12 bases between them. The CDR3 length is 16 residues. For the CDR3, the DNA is TGTGCCACCAGTGATACGAAAAGCGGCAGCACAGATACGCAGTATTTT. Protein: CATSDTKSGSTDTQYF.

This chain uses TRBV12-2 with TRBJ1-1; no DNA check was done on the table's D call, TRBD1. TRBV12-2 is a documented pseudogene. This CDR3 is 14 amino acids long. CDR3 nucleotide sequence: TGTGCAAGTCGCGTCGGACACGTGAACACTGAAGCTTTCTTT. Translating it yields CASRVGHVNTEAFF.

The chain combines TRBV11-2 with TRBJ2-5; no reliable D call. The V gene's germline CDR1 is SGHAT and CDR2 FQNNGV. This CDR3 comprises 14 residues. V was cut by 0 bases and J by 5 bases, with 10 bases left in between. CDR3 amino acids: CASSLDRARETQYF. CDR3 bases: TGTGCCAGCAGCTTAGATAGAGCCAGGGAGACCCAGTACTTC.

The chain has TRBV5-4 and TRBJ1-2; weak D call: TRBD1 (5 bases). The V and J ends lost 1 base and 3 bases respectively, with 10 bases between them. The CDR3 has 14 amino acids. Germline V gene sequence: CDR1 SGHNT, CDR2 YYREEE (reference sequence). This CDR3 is CASSLSRGDYGYTF. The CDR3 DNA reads TGTGCCAGCAGCTTGAGTCGGGGCGACTATGGCTACACCTTC.

DNA for the CDR3: TGTGCCAGCAGCGCGGGCCGTAGAGAGGCTGAAGCTTTCTTT. Its translation: CASSAGRREAEAFF. V and J are TRBV5-5 and TRBJ1-1, with no clear D. Germline values: CDR1 SGHKS, CDR2 YYEKEE (reference sequence). There are 14 residues in the CDR3. Trimming left V 4 bases short and J 6 bases short, with 16 bases between.

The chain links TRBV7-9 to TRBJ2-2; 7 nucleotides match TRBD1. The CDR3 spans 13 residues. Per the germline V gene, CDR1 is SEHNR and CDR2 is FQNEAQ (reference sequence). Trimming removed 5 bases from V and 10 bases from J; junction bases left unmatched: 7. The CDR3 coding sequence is TGTGCCAGCAGCCCAAGACAGGGTCAGGAGCTGTTTTTT. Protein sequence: CASSPRQGQELFF.

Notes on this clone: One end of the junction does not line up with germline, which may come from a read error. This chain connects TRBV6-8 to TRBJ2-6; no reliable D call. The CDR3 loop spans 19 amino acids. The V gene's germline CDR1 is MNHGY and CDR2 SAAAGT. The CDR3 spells CASRYCKQTLTSGANVLTF. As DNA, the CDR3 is TGTGCCAGCAGGTACTGCAAGCAAACCTTAACATCTGGGGCCAACGTCCTGACTTTC.

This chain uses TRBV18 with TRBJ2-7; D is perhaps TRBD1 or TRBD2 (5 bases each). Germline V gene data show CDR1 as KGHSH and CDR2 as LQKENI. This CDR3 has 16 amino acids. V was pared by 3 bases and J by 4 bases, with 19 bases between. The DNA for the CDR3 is TGTGCCAGCTCACCCCCCGGGGTGGACATGGGGTACGAGCAGTACTTC. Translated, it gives CASSPPGVDMGYEQYF.

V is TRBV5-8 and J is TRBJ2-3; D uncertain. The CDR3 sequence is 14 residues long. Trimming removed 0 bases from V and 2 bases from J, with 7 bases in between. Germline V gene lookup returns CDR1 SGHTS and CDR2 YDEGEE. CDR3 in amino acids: CASSLARITDTQYF. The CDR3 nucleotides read TGTGCCAGCAGCTTGGCCAGAATCACAGATACGCAGTATTTT.

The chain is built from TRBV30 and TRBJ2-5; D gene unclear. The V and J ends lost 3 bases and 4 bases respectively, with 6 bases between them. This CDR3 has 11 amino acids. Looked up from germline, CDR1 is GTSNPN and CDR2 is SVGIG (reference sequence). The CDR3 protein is CAWRVGETQYF. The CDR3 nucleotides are TGTGCCTGGAGGGTGGGAGAGACCCAGTACTTC.

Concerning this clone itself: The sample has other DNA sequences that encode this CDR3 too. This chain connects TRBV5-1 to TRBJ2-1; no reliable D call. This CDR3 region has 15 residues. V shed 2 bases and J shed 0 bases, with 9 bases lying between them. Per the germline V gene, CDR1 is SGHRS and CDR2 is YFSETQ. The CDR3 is CASSLDGSSYNEQFF. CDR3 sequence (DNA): TGCGCCAGCAGCTTAGACGGTAGCTCCTACAATGAGCAGTTCTTC.

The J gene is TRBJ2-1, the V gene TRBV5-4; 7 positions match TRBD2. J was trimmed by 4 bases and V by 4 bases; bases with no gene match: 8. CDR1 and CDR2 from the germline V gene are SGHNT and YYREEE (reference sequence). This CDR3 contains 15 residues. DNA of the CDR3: TGTGCCAGCAGCCCAAAGCGGGAACGGTACAATGAGCAGTTCTTC. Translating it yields CASSPKRERYNEQFF.

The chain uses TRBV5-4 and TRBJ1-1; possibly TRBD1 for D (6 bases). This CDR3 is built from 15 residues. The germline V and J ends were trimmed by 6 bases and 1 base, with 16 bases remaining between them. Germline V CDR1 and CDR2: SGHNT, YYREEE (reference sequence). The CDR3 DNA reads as TGTGCCAGCACGAGAAGGGGGGGCTCGAACACTGAAGCTTTCTTT. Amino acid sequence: CASTRRGGSNTEAFF.